This T cell receptor (beta chain) was observed in a study of T cell changes during pregnancy in multiple sclerosis. The data were produced by immunoSEQ multiplex PCR, yet TCRdb's version contains in-frame clones alone and is incomplete. The sample records about 97,000 clones, about nine tenths being singletons. The germline V gene encodes CDR1 SEHNR and CDR2 FQNEAQ (reference sequence). This CDR3 region has 16 residues. The ends lost 0 bases at V and 4 bases at J; junction bases unmatched: 4. This sequence was found in a female donor in good health, enrolled as a control in a pregnancy study. This sequence joins TRBV7-9 and TRBJ2-3; 10 positions agree with TRBD1. The sample was peripheral blood, taken in the second trimester of pregnancy. CDR3 in DNA: TGTGCCAGCAGCTTAGCTGGGACAGGGGTGTCAGATACGCAGTATTTT. Its translation is CASSLAGTGVSDTQYF.